Here is one T cell receptor (beta chain) with its context. This clonotype was observed a few times. The antigen it recognizes is unknown. No much larger clonotype is one base removed from it; base qualities were not supplied. This sample is part of a study of type 1 regulatory T cells (dated by TCRdb to about 2021). For the study in its entirety: An in vitro protocol by which a Tr1-enriched, alloantigen-specific CD4 T cell product named T-allo10 was generated was characterized in the study. T-allo10 was being evaluated clinically in patients with hematological malignancies who were receiving allogeneic hematopoietic stem cell transplantation.

General study outcomes and caveats: A more restricted TCR repertoire was observed in Tr1 cells than in non-Tr1 cells, and this restriction was interpreted in the study as alloantigen-induced clonal expansion.

The junction carries 7 bases between V and J, which are trimmed by 0 bases and 1 base respectively. Spanning cysteine to phenylalanine, the CDR3 consists of 14 amino acids. Only CDR3 DNA is held: 42 bases, read in frame from base 1. TCRdb records Illumina MiSeq as the sequencer. In TCRdb, the public reads were trimmed at Q25 with fastp and aligned with MiXCR, with productive beta chains retained. Duplicate CDR3 protein sequences are folded into a single record with the most common DNA and genes. This sample comprises about 62,000 distinct CDR3 sequences, 62% of them detected only once. About 2% of the sample belongs to the ten largest clones.

Sequenced: cultured non-Tr1 T cells, either the whole culture or a sorted T cell fraction (not recorded which). The cell subset or site tag for this specimen amounts to: non-Tr1 population from the T-allo10 product. Recombination joined TRBV12-3 or TRBV12-4 with TRBJ2-7, with no reliable assignment of the D segment. The sequence derives from a human donor in good health. The bases are TGTGCCAGCAGTTTAGCAAGCCAATCCTACGAGCAGTACTTC. Its translation reads: CASSLASQSYEQYF.